This T cell receptor (beta chain) was obtained from a study of control samples from healthy donors and cancer patients. This CDR3 comprises 16 residues. Trimming pared 0 bases from V and 4 bases from J, leaving 10 bases between. CDR1 is ENHRY, CDR2 SYGVKD, per germline. Here immunoSEQ multiplex PCR was the method, and the copy in TCRdb shows in-frame clones only, minus some. Seen here are 100,000 to 110,000 clones, about 90% observed once, and the top ten hold 15% to 20%. The rearrangement uses TRBV10-3 and TRBJ2-6; a weak D match, TRBD2 (6 bases). The receptor comes from a woman between 45 and 60 years old in good health. Source material: blood. CDR3 sequence (DNA): TGTGCCATCAGTGAGTCAGGAGGGACCGGGGCCAACGTCCTGACTTTC. As protein: CAISESGGTGANVLTF.